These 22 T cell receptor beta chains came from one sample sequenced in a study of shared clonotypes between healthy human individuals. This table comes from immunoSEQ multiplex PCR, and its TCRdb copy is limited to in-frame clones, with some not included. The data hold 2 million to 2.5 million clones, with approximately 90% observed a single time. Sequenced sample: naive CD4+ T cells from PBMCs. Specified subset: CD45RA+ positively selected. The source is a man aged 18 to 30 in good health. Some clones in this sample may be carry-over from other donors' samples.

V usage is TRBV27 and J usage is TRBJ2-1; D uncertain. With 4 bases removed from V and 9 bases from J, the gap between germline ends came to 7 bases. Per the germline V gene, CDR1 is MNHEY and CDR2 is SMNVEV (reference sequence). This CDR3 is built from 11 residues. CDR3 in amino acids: CASSSLVEQFF. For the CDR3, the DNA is TGTGCCAGCAGTTCGTTAGTTGAGCAGTTCTTC.

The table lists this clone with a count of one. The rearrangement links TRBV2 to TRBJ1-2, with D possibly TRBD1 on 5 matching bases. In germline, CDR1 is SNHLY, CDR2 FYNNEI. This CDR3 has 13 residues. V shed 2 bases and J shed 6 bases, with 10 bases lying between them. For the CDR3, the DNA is TGTGCCAGCAGTGAACAGGGAATCCATGGCTACACCTTC. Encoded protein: CASSEQGIHGYTF.

This CDR3 is CASSIPGGASGNTIYF. The CDR3 DNA reads as TGTGCCAGTAGTATTCCAGGGGGCGCTTCTGGAAACACCATATATTTT. This sequence joins TRBV19 and TRBJ1-3; 8 nucleotides align to TRBD1. The trim removed 3 bases at V and 1 base at J, leaving 5 bases unmatched. There are 16 residues in the CDR3. The germline V gene has CDR1 LNHDA and CDR2 SQIVND (reference sequence).

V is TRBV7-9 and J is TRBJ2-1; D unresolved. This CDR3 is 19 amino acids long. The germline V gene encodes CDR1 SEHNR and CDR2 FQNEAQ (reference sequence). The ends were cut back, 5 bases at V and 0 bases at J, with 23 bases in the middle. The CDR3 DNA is TGTGCCAGCAGCGTAGGAGACCTCCTAAAGATGAGCTCCTACAATGAGCAGTTCTTC. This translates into CASSVGDLLKMSSYNEQFF.

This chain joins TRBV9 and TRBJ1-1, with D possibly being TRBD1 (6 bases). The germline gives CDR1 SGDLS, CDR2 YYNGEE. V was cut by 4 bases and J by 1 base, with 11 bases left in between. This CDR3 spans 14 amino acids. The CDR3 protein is CASSQTGENTEAFF. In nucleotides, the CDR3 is TGTGCCAGCAGCCAGACAGGTGAGAACACTGAAGCTTTCTTT.

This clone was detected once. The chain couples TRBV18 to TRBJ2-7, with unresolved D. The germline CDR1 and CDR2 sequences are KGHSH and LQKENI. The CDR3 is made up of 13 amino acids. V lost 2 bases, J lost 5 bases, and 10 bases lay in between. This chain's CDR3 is CASSPREIHEQYF. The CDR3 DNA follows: TGTGCCAGCTCACCAAGAGAGATCCACGAGCAGTACTTC.

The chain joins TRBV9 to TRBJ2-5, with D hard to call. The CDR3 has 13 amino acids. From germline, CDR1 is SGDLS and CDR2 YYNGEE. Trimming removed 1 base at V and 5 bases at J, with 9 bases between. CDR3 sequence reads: CASSVLGPETQYF. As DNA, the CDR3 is TGTGCCAGCAGCGTATTAGGCCCTGAGACCCAGTACTTC.

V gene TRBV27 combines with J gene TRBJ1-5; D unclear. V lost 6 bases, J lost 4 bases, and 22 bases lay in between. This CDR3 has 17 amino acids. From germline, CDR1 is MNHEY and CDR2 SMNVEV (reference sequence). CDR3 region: CASRRLGRSFGNQPQHF. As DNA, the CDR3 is TGTGCCAGCAGAAGGCTCGGGAGATCCTTTGGTAATCAGCCCCAGCATTTT.

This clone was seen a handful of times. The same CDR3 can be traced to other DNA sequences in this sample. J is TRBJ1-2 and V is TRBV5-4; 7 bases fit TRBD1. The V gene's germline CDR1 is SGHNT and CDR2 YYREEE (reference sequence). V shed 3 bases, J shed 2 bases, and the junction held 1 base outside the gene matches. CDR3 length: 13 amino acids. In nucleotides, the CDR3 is TGTGCCAGCAGCTCGACAGGGAACTATGGCTACACCTTC. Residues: CASSSTGNYGYTF.

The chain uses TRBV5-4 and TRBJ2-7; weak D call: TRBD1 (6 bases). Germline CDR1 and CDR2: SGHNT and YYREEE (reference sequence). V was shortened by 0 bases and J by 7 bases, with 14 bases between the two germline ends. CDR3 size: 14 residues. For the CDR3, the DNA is TGTGCCAGCAGCTTGGAAGGACAGAGGAATGAGCAGTACTTC. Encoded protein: CASSLEGQRNEQYF. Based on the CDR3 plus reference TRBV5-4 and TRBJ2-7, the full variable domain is ETGVTQSPTHLIKTRGQQVTLRCSSQSGHNTVSWYQQALGQGPQFIFQYYREEENGRGNFPPRFSGLQFPNYSSELNVNALELDDSALYLCASSLEGQRNEQYFGPGTRLTVT.

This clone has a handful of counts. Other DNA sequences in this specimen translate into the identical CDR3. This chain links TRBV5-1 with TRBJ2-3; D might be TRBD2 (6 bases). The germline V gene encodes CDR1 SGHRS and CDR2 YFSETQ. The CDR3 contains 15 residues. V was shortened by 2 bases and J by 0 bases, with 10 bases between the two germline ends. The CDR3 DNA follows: TGCGCCAGCAGCTTCTCGGGAGCTAGCACAGATACGCAGTATTTT. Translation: CASSFSGASTDTQYF.

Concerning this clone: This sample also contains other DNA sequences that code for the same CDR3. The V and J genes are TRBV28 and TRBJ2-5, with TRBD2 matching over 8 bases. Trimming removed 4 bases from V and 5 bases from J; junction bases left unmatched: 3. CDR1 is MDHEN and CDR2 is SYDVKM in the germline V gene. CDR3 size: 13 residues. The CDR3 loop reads CASSSGGPETQYF. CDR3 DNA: TGTGCCAGCAGTTCGGGAGGGCCGGAGACCCAGTACTTC.

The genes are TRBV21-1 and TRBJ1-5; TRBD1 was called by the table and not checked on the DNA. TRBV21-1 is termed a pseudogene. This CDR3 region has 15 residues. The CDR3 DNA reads TGTGCCAGCATCATTGGGACAGGGGGAAATCAGCCCCAGCATTTT. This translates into CASIIGTGGNQPQHF.

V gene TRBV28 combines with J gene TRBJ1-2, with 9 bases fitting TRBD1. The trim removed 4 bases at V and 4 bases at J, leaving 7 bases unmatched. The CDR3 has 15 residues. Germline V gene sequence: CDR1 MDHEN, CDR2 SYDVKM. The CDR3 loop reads CASSSTGGQVYGYTF. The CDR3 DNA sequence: TGTGCCAGCAGTTCAACAGGGGGCCAGGTCTATGGCTACACCTTC.

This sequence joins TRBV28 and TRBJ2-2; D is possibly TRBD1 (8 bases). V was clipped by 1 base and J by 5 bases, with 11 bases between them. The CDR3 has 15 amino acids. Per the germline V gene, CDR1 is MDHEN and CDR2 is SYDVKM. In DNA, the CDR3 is TGTGCCAGCAGTTTATACAGGGGGGGTACCGGGGAGCTGTTTTTT. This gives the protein CASSLYRGGTGELFF.

The CDR3 sequence is CASRAQGRNGYTF. In nucleotides, the CDR3 is TGTGCCAGCAGGGCACAGGGACGGAATGGCTACACCTTC. J is TRBJ1-2 and V is TRBV14; possibly TRBD1 for D (6 bases). Germline values: CDR1 SGHDN, CDR2 FVKESK. V lost 6 bases, J lost 6 bases, and 14 bases lay in between. This CDR3 spans 13 amino acids.

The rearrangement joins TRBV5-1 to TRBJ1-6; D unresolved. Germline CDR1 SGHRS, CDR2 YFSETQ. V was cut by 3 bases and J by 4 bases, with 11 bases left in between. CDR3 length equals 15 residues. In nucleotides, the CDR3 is TGCGCCAGCAGCTCTCAGCCGGGTTATAATTCACCCCTCCACTTT. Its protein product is CASSSQPGYNSPLHF.

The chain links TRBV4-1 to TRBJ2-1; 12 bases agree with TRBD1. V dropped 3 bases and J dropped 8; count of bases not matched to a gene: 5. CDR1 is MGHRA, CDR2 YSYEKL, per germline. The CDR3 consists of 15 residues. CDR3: CASSHGTGGNDEQFF. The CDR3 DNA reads TGCGCCAGCAGCCACGGGACAGGGGGCAATGATGAGCAGTTCTTC.

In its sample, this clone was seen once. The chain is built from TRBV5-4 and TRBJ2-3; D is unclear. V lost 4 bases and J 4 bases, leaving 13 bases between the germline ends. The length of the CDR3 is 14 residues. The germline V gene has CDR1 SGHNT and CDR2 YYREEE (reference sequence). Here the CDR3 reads CASSLRAAADTQYF. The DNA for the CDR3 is TGTGCCAGCAGCCTGCGCGCCGCAGCAGATACGCAGTATTTT.

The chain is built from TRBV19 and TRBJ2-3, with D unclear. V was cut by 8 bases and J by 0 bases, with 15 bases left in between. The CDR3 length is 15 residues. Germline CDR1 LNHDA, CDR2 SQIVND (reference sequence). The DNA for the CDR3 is TGTGCCAGTTCCCAAATGGGCCCTAGCACAGATACGCAGTATTTT. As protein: CASSQMGPSTDTQYF.

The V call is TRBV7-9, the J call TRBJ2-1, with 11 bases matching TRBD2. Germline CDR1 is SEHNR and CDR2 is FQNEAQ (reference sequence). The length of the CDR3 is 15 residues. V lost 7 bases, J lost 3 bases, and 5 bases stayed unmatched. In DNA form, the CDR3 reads TGTGCCAGCACCACCGGGACTAGCGGCTACAATGAGCAGTTCTTC. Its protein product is CASTTGTSGYNEQFF.

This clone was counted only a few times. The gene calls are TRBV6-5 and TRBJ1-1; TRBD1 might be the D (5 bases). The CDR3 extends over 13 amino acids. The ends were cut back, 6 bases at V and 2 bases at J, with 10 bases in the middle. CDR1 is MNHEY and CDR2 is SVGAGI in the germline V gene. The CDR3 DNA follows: TGTGCCAGCAGCACCAGGGTAAACACTGAAGCTTTCTTT. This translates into CASSTRVNTEAFF.